The 9 T cell receptor beta chains below all came from one sample that was sequenced in a study of CD8+ T cells in alopecia areata. Reverse transcribed after extraction, RNA yielded cDNA as the sequencing template. The repertoire was sequenced with immunoSEQ multiplex PCR; TCRdb's copy has only in-frame clones and lacks some. This table has fewer than 150,000 clones, roughly 80% appearing once. Treatment here: oral pan-JAK inhibitor, 5-10 mg twice daily. Specimen: CD8+ T cells sorted from blood, collected at week 4, from a patient treated with tofacitinib. These receptor sequences come from a human donor with alopecia areata.

This clone was detected only a few times. This chain links TRBV6-1 with TRBJ1-6; D not certain. The V and J ends lost 7 bases and 0 bases respectively, with 10 bases between them. Germline CDR1 and CDR2: MNHNS and SASEGT. The CDR3 has 15 amino acids. Written as DNA, the CDR3 is TGTGCCAGCAAAAGTCAGTACTCCTATAATTCACCCCTCCACTTT. Protein product: CASKSQYSYNSPLHF.

This chain uses TRBV15 with TRBJ2-1; D may match TRBD1 or TRBD2 (5 bases each). This CDR3 has 13 residues. Looked up from germline, CDR1 is LNHNV and CDR2 is YYDKDF (reference sequence). Trimming took 0 bases from V and 7 from J, leaving 7 bases between them. This CDR3 reads CATSRDGGNEQFF. The CDR3 coding sequence is TGTGCCACCAGCAGAGATGGGGGAAATGAGCAGTTCTTC.

V and J are TRBV7-9 and TRBJ2-3; TRBD2 matches 8 bases. With V trimmed by 8 bases and J by 3 bases, 10 bases remained unmatched. The V gene's germline CDR1 is SEHNR and CDR2 FQNEAQ (reference sequence). The CDR3 loop spans 15 amino acids. In DNA form, the CDR3 reads TGTGCCAGCCGGCGGAGCGGGGGATTTACAGATACGCAGTATTTT. Translation: CASRRSGGFTDTQYF.

The genes are TRBV7-8 and TRBJ2-2, with a tentative D call TRBD2 (6 bases). Germline V lookup: CDR1 SGHVS, CDR2 FQNEAQ. This CDR3 is 14 amino acids long. The ends were cut back, 6 bases at V and 1 base at J, with 9 bases in the middle. The CDR3 nucleotides read TGTGCCAGCAGGCTGGAGGGGAACACCGGGGAGCTGTTTTTT. Its translation is CASRLEGNTGELFF.

The chain joins TRBV7-6 to TRBJ2-7, with no clear D. The CDR3 has 14 residues. Germline V gene lookup returns CDR1 SGHVS and CDR2 FNYEAQ. V was clipped by 1 base and J by 6 bases, with 13 bases between them. Here the CDR3 reads CASSLVYSPSEQYF. In DNA form, the CDR3 reads TGTGCCAGCAGCTTAGTTTACTCTCCCAGCGAGCAGTACTTC.

The chain carries TRBV30 and TRBJ2-5, with 7 bases matching TRBD1. Judging by the DNA end, TRBJ2-7 fits better; the J call may be wrong. The CDR3 covers 14 residues. CDR1 and CDR2 from the germline V gene are GTSNPN and SVGIG (reference sequence). The DNA for the CDR3 is TGTGCCTGGAGAGAACCCGGGACAGATTACGAGCAGTACTTC. Amino acid sequence: CAWREPGTDYEQYF.

This rearrangement joins TRBV27 to TRBJ2-7; the D gene is possibly TRBD2 (7 bases). From germline, CDR1 is MNHEY and CDR2 SMNVEV (reference sequence). The CDR3 is made up of 13 amino acids. Deletions cut 3 bases from V and 6 bases from J, with 12 bases between. CDR3 in DNA: TGTGCCAGCAGTTTTGGGGGGGCGAGCGAGCAGTACTTC. It encodes CASSFGGASEQYF.

V is TRBV9 and J is TRBJ1-1, with D possibly matching TRBD1 (5 bases). V was shortened by 4 bases and J by 2 bases, with 15 bases between the two germline ends. The CDR3 has 15 residues. Germline CDR1 is SGDLS and CDR2 is YYNGEE. As DNA, the CDR3 is TGTGCCAGCAGCTTCCCACCAGGGTCAAACACTGAAGCTTTCTTT. Its protein product is CASSFPPGSNTEAFF.

The genes are TRBV6-5 and TRBJ2-4; D remains ambiguous. Germline CDR1 is MNHEY and CDR2 is SVGAGI. This CDR3 is built from 14 residues. Trimming took 6 bases from V and 0 from J, leaving 9 bases between them. The CDR3 loop is CASSPIVAKNIQYF. The CDR3 DNA reads TGTGCCAGCAGCCCGATAGTAGCCAAAAACATTCAGTACTTC.